One and the same sample provided the 13 T cell receptor beta chains below, sequenced in a study of post-analysis software for immune sequencing data. Study observations and caveats: Five TRBV segments, including TRBV5-6, TRBV5-1 and TRBV20-1, were more frequent in patients than controls.

Unique molecular identifiers were built into the TCR beta cDNA libraries. One entry per CDR3 protein, called by TCRdb with MiXCR from the PCR reads. The table lists about 770,000 distinct CDR3 sequences, 40% to 55% of them singletons, with roughly 4.9% in the top ten. Their antigens remain unidentified. Input material: blood. The origin of the receptors is a girl aged 10-17 years with multiple sclerosis.

There are a few counts of this clonotype. The chain has TRBV29-1 and TRBJ1-1; D is possibly TRBD1 (5 bases). V lost 4 bases, J lost 7 bases, and 7 bases lay in between. The CDR3 extends over 10 amino acids. Germline-derived CDR1 and CDR2 are SQVTM and ANQGSEA. The CDR3 loop reads CSVGDHEAFF. DNA for the CDR3: TGCAGCGTTGGGGACCATGAAGCTTTCTTT. The complete variable domain, with remaining parts taken from reference TRBV29-1 and TRBJ1-1, reads SAVISQKPSRDICQRGTSLTIQCQVDSQVTMMFWYRQQPGQSLTLIATANQGSEATYESGFVIDKFPISRPNLTFSTLTVSNMSPEDSSIYLCSVGDHEAFFGQGTRLTVV.

CDR3 region: CASSLVRGAYGYTF. In DNA form, the CDR3 reads TGTGCCAGCAGCTTAGTTAGGGGGGCCTATGGCTACACCTTC. The rearrangement uses TRBV7-2 and TRBJ1-2, with TRBD1 as a possible D gene (6 bases). Trimming stripped 1 base from V and 4 bases from J, with 10 bases between. CDR3 length equals 14 residues. Germline V lookup: CDR1 SGHTA, CDR2 FQGNSA. Filled out from reference TRBV7-2 and TRBJ1-2, the complete variable domain reads GAGVSQSPSNKVTEKGKDVELRCDPISGHTALYWYRQSLGQGLEFLIYFQGNSAPDKSGLPSDRFSAERTGGSVSTLTIQRTQQEDSAVYLCASSLVRGAYGYTFGSGTRLTVV.

This clonotype has a handful of counts. The chain employs TRBV7-9 and TRBJ1-1, with D uncertain. The length of the CDR3 is 12 residues. Per the germline V gene, CDR1 is SEHNR and CDR2 is FQNEAQ (reference sequence). With 6 bases removed from V and 11 bases from J, the gap between germline ends came to 16 bases. The CDR3 region is CASSSALFGAFF. The CDR3 DNA sequence: TGTGCCAGCAGTTCCGCACTCTTCGGGGCTTTCTTT.

V is TRBV10-3 and J is TRBJ2-3, with TRBD2 matching over 8 bases. Germline V gene sequence: CDR1 ENHRY, CDR2 SYGVKD. The CDR3 contains 16 residues. The ends lost 2 bases at V and 4 bases at J; junction bases unmatched: 8. The CDR3 DNA reads as TGTGCCATCAGTGAGCGGAGAGCGGGAGTGGCAGATACGCAGTATTTT. Protein sequence: CAISERRAGVADTQYF.

This clonotype was seen a handful of times. This chain connects TRBV6-5 to TRBJ1-2, with TRBD1 matching over 10 bases. J lost 4 bases, V lost 7 bases, and 12 bases had no gene match. The CDR3 runs to 16 residues. Germline CDR1 reads MNHEY; CDR2 reads SVGAGI. DNA of the CDR3: TGTGCCAGCAACCCCCGACAGGGGGCCCCGTTCTATGGCTACACCTTC. Protein product: CASNPRQGAPFYGYTF.

A note on this clonotype: A read error may explain this, as a much larger clone is one base away. Because it lacks the conserved phenylalanine or tryptophan at the end, this CDR3 is likely a read error. This chain uses TRBV5-1 with TRBJ2-7; 7 bases align to TRBD2. CDR1 and CDR2 from the germline V gene are SGHRS and YFSETQ. The CDR3 loop spans 13 amino acids. V lost 4 bases to trimming and J lost 2 bases; unmatched junction nucleotides: 3. The CDR3: CASSLTSAYEQYL. DNA for the CDR3: TGCGCCAGCAGCCTAACTAGCGCCTACGAGCAGTACCTC.

This chain's CDR3 is CSVQGPTDTQYF. The CDR3 nucleotides are TGCAGCGTACAGGGGCCCACAGATACGCAGTATTTT. V gene TRBV20-1 combines with J gene TRBJ2-3; 7 bases align to TRBD1. Germline V gives CDR1 DFQATT, CDR2 SNEGSKA (reference sequence). This CDR3 contains 12 residues.

This clonotype has just a few counts. A junction end diverges from the germline sequence, so it may reflect a read error. This chain links TRBV20-1 with TRBJ1-1; D remains unclear. This CDR3 has 13 residues. CDR1 is DFQATT, CDR2 SNEGSKA, per germline (reference sequence). CDR3 DNA: TGCAGTACTAGGAAGTCAGGAGTCCCTGAAGCTTTCTTT. It codes for CSTRKSGVPEAFF.

This clonotype was seen only a few times. The genes are TRBV14 and TRBJ2-5; 11 positions match TRBD2. The CDR3 has 15 residues. Germline V gene sequence: CDR1 SGHDN, CDR2 FVKESK. V gave up 4 bases and J gave up 4 bases; unmatched junction bases: 5. The CDR3 sequence: CASSPVLAGVETQYF. For the CDR3, the DNA is TGTGCCAGCAGCCCCGTACTAGCGGGAGTAGAGACCCAGTACTTC.

Concerning this clonotype: A much more abundant neighbour one base away suggests this may be a read error. The chain combines TRBV11-3 with TRBJ2-7; TRBD1 is a possible D gene (6 bases). The CDR3 contains 13 residues. Germline V gene lookup returns CDR1 SGHNT and CDR2 YENEEA. The CDR3 protein is CVSSFRTAHEQYF. CDR3 coding DNA: TGTGTCAGCAGCTTCCGGACAGCCCACGAGCAGTACTTC.

This sequence joins TRBV28 and TRBJ1-1; D perhaps matches TRBD1 (5 bases). The CDR3 has 12 amino acids. CDR1 and CDR2 (germline): MDHEN, SYDVKM. Deletions cut 3 bases from V and 10 bases from J, with 12 bases between. The CDR3 DNA reads TGTGCCAGCAGTTTCCAGGGTATCGTAGCTTTCTTT. It is translated as CASSFQGIVAFF.

The chain combines TRBV27 with TRBJ2-1; 16 nucleotides agree with TRBD2. Trimming took 5 bases from V and 7 from J; bases not matched to a gene: 5. This CDR3 comprises 16 residues. Germline V CDR1 and CDR2: MNHEY, SMNVEV (reference sequence). The CDR3 nucleotides read TGTGCCAGCAGTCCGGGGACTAGCGGGAGGGCAAATGAGCAGTTCTTC. It is translated as CASSPGTSGRANEQFF.

The V and J genes are TRBV4-2 and TRBJ2-5; no reliable D call. The germline V gene encodes CDR1 LGHNA and CDR2 YNFKEQ. This CDR3 comprises 13 residues. The germline V and J ends were trimmed by 1 base and 3 bases, with 6 bases remaining between them. CDR3 sequence reads: CASSQVIEETQYF. The CDR3 region has the DNA TGTGCCAGCAGCCAAGTGATCGAAGAGACCCAGTACTTC.